Listed here are 21 T cell receptor beta chains from one sample, sequenced in a study of T cell responses to AZD1222 COVID-19 vaccine. Profiled with immunoSEQ multiplex PCR; TCRdb holds only in-frame clones, not every one. The sample holds some 150,000 clones; around 87% are singletons and the top ten take approximately 9%. This specimen was peripheral blood, taken 28 days after the second AZD1222 dose. Receptors originate from an adult who received the AZD1222 COVID-19 vaccine.

The J gene is TRBJ1-1, the V gene TRBV15, with D possibly matching TRBD1 (5 bases). V gave up 0 bases and J gave up 11 bases, with 13 bases separating them. This CDR3 region has 13 residues. In germline, CDR1 is LNHNV, CDR2 YYDKDF (reference sequence). CDR3 loop: CATSRDLGGRAFF. As DNA, the CDR3 is TGTGCCACCAGCAGAGATCTTGGGGGACGGGCTTTCTTT.

V usage is TRBV7-2 and J usage is TRBJ1-4; 8 bases map to TRBD1. This CDR3 has 16 amino acids. The germline CDR1 and CDR2 sequences are SGHTA and FQGNSA. Germline trimming cut 4 bases from V and 8 bases from J; bases unmatched to any gene: 12. The CDR3 sequence is CASSSSSGTGGEKLFF. DNA of the CDR3: TGTGCCAGCAGCTCCTCGTCCGGGACAGGTGGGGAAAAACTGTTTTTT.

The chain combines TRBV19 with TRBJ1-3; D is undetermined. The length of the CDR3 is 14 residues. Between the trimmed V and J ends, which lost 6 bases and 0 bases, there was a span of 9 bases. Per the germline V gene, CDR1 is LNHDA and CDR2 is SQIVND (reference sequence). Here the CDR3 DNA reads TGTGCCAGTAGACGACGGTCCTCTGGAAACACCATATATTTT. Its protein product is CASRRRSSGNTIYF.

The chain recombines TRBV7-8 with TRBJ2-3; tentatively, D is TRBD1 (5 bases). V gave up 4 bases and J gave up 6 bases, with 14 bases separating them. The CDR3 loop spans 14 amino acids. Per the germline V gene, CDR1 is SGHVS and CDR2 is FQNEAQ. The CDR3 nucleotides are TGTGCCAGCAGCTCCCCACAAGGGGCGGATACGCAGTATTTT. It yields the protein CASSSPQGADTQYF.

The chain joins TRBV6-5 to TRBJ2-7; TRBD1 matches at 9 bases. J was trimmed by 5 bases and V by 6 bases; bases with no gene match: 5. Germline loops: CDR1 MNHEY, CDR2 SVGAGI. The CDR3 totals 13 residues. The CDR3 region has the DNA TGTGCCAGCAGCGGGACAGGGAACAACGAGCAGTACTTC. This encodes CASSGTGNNEQYF.

This sequence joins TRBV15 and TRBJ2-7; 7 nucleotides align to TRBD1. The CDR3 is 14 amino acids. Germline CDR1 is LNHNV and CDR2 is YYDKDF (reference sequence). The ends lost 3 bases at V and 7 bases at J; junction bases unmatched: 9. CDR3 bases: TGTGCCACCAGCAGGATGATAGGGACAGAAGAGCAGTACTTC. Translation: CATSRMIGTEEQYF.

The V and J genes are TRBV5-1 and TRBJ2-7; 8 bases are a match to TRBD2. V lost 4 bases, J lost 3 bases, and 12 bases stayed unmatched. CDR1 and CDR2 (germline): SGHRS, YFSETQ. The CDR3 length is 16 residues. CDR3 in DNA: TGCGCCAGCAGCCCCGGCCTAGGACTAGCTGACTACGAGCAGTACTTC. This gives the protein CASSPGLGLADYEQYF. The full variable domain, with the rest looked up from reference TRBV5-1 and TRBJ2-7, is KAGVTQTPRYLIKTRGQQVTLSCSPISGHRSVSWYQQTPGQGLQFLFEYFSETQRNKGNFPGRFSGRQFSNSRSEMNVSTLELGDSALYLCASSPGLGLADYEQYFGPGTRLTVT.

The chain couples TRBV4-3 to TRBJ2-3; 10 nucleotides line up with TRBD2. The CDR3 extends over 15 amino acids. Germline V gene data show CDR1 as LGHNA and CDR2 as YSLEER. V gave up 4 bases and J gave up 5 bases; unmatched junction bases: 6. CDR3 residues: CASSPGLAVLDTQYF. For the CDR3, the DNA is TGCGCCAGCAGCCCAGGACTAGCGGTGCTAGATACGCAGTATTTT.

This clone appeared once. The chain is built from TRBV5-1 and TRBJ1-2; D remains unclear. V gave up 5 bases and J gave up 3 bases, with 11 bases separating them. The CDR3 contains 13 residues. Germline loops: CDR1 SGHRS, CDR2 YFSETQ. CDR3 DNA: TGCGCCAGCAGTGGACTAGGAGACTATGGCTACACCTTC. It translates to CASSGLGDYGYTF.

The V call is TRBV6-2 or TRBV6-3, the J call TRBJ1-2; 9 bases are shared with TRBD1. Losses at the gene ends were 4 bases for V and 3 bases for J; bases not matched to a gene: 9. This CDR3 region has 16 residues. CDR1 is MNHEY, CDR2 SVGEGT, per germline. As DNA, the CDR3 is TGTGCCAGCAGTTCCGGGACAGGGAATCGAGACTATGGCTACACCTTC. Protein sequence: CASSSGTGNRDYGYTF.

This clone showed up just a few times. V gene TRBV2 combines with J gene TRBJ1-3; D call uncertain. Trimming removed 5 bases from V and 0 bases from J, with 11 bases in between. Germline V CDR1 and CDR2: SNHLY, FYNNEI. The CDR3 contains 15 residues. In DNA, the CDR3 is TGTGCCAGCAGTTTTCCGGGAGACTCTGGAAACACCATATATTTT. This translates into CASSFPGDSGNTIYF.

The CDR3 DNA reads TGTGCCAGCTCTCCGGGACTAGCGTACAATGAGCAGTTCTTC. Translating it yields CASSPGLAYNEQFF. The chain couples TRBV25-1 to TRBJ2-1; 10 bases line up with TRBD2. V was clipped by 8 bases and J by 4 bases; unmatched bases: 5. Per germline, CDR1 MGHDK and CDR2 SYGVNS. The CDR3 is made up of 14 amino acids.

J is TRBJ2-1 and V is TRBV5-1; D is tentatively TRBD1 or TRBD2 (7 bases each). The CDR3 is made up of 17 amino acids. V was shortened by 5 bases and J by 0 bases, with 18 bases between the two germline ends. Germline V gene sequence: CDR1 SGHRS, CDR2 YFSETQ. The CDR3 DNA reads as TGCGCCAGCAGTTTTGGGGGGAGGGACAGCTCCTACAATGAGCAGTTCTTC. Translation gives CASSFGGRDSSYNEQFF.

The chain employs TRBV6-1 and TRBJ1-2; D possibly corresponds to TRBD1 (5 bases). The V end was cut by 0 bases, the J end by 8 bases, with 22 bases between. Germline V gives CDR1 MNHNS, CDR2 SASEGT. The CDR3 spans 17 residues. The CDR3, as DNA: TGTGCCAGCAGTGAAGCGGGACCGCGGCTATGGCTGTTGGGCTACACCTTC. Protein sequence: CASSEAGPRLWLLGYTF.

This rearrangement joins TRBV30 to TRBJ1-2; D is perhaps TRBD1 (5 bases). V was cut by 0 bases and J by 4 bases, with 12 bases left in between. This CDR3 region has 14 residues. From germline, CDR1 is GTSNPN and CDR2 SVGIG (reference sequence). CDR3 nucleotide sequence: TGTGCCTGGAGTGTTACAGGCCGATCCTATGGCTACACCTTC. As protein: CAWSVTGRSYGYTF.

The chain combines TRBV9 with TRBJ2-1; 15 nucleotides agree with TRBD2. There are 20 residues in the CDR3. Per the germline V gene, CDR1 is SGDLS and CDR2 is YYNGEE. V was pared by 4 bases and J by 3 bases, with 14 bases of the junction left unmatched. Here the CDR3 reads CASSPRGTSGRFLNYNEQFF. Here the CDR3 DNA reads TGTGCCAGCAGCCCTCGAGGGACTAGCGGGAGGTTTTTGAACTACAATGAGCAGTTCTTC.

This clone has just a few counts. The chain recombines TRBV19 with TRBJ1-2, with D hard to call. Germline CDR1 LNHDA, CDR2 SQIVND (reference sequence). V lost 1 base and J 6 bases, leaving 9 bases between the germline ends. This CDR3 has 13 residues. The CDR3 reads CASSIVEVNGYTF. The DNA of the CDR3 is TGTGCCAGTAGTATAGTGGAAGTGAATGGCTACACCTTC.

V and J are TRBV6-2 or TRBV6-3 and TRBJ1-2; 9 nucleotides align to TRBD1. In germline, CDR1 is MNHEY, CDR2 SVGEGT. This CDR3 region has 16 residues. V was pared by 4 bases and J by 6 bases, with 12 bases of the junction left unmatched. The DNA for the CDR3 is TGTGCCAGCAGTTCACCAGGGACAGGGAAGAAGAATGGCTACACCTTC. This translates into CASSSPGTGKKNGYTF.

The J gene is TRBJ1-1, the V gene TRBV21-1. TRBV21-1 is a recognized pseudogene. This CDR3 has 17 residues. The CDR3, as DNA: TGTGCCAGCAGCAAATTAGTGGCCGTCCCCTCGGGCACTGAAGCTTTCTTT. The encoded protein is CASSKLVAVPSGTEAFF.

This clone was found once. V gene TRBV7-9 combines with J gene TRBJ1-1; D not certain. In germline, CDR1 is SEHNR, CDR2 FQNEAQ (reference sequence). The CDR3 contains 16 residues. V gave up 5 bases and J gave up 4 bases, with 20 bases separating them. The chain's CDR3 is CASSPTGRGSGTEAFF. The CDR3 DNA reads as TGTGCCAGCAGCCCAACGGGTCGGGGTTCGGGCACTGAAGCTTTCTTT.

This rearrangement joins TRBV25-1 to TRBJ2-1; TRBD2 agrees at 9 bases. J gave up 7 bases and V 3 bases, and 7 bases lay outside the gene matches. The CDR3 contains 15 residues. The germline V gene encodes CDR1 MGHDK and CDR2 SYGVNS. The CDR3 spells CASSEPGLATNEQFF. The DNA of the CDR3 is TGTGCCAGCAGTGAGCCGGGACTAGCTACGAATGAGCAGTTCTTC.